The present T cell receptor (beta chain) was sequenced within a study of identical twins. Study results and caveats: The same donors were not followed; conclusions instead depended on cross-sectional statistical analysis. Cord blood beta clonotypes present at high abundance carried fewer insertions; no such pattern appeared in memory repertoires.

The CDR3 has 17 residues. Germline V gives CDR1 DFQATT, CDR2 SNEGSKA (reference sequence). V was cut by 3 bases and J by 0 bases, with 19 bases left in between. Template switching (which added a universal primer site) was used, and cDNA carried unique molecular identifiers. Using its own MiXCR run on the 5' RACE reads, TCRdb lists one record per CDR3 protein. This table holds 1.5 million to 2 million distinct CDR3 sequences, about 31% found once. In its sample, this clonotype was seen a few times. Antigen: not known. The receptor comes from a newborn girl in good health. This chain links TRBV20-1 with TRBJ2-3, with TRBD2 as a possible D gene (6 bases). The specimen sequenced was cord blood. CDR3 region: CSASPKAAGSSTDTQYF. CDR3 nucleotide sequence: TGCAGTGCTAGCCCCAAGGCCGCGGGATCTAGCACAGATACGCAGTATTTT.